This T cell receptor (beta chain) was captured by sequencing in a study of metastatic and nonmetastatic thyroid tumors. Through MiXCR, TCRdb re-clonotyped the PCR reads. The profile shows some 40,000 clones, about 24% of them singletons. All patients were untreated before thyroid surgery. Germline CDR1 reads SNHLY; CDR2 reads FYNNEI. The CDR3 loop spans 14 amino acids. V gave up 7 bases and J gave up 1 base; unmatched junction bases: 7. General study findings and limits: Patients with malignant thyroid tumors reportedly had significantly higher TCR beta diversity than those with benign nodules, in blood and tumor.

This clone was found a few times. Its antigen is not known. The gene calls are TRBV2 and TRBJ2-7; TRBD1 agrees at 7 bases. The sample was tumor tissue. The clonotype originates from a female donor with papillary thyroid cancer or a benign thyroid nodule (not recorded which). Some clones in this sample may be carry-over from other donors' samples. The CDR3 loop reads CASTRTGGSYEQYF. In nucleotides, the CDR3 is TGTGCCAGCACTCGGACAGGAGGTTCCTACGAGCAGTACTTC.